This T cell receptor beta chain stems from a study of T cells in Graves' hyperthyroidism and ophthalmopathy (dated by TCRdb to about 2019). Concerning the study at large: To identify TCR V-J signatures that set the groups apart, the researchers used a discovery cohort of 100 patients, made up of 40 to 45 with Graves' ophthalmopathy and 55 to 65 with stable Graves' hyperthyroidism. The roughly 94 discovery patients were randomly divided into training and test sets at a 7:3 ratio. Following sampling, methimazole starting at 30 mg daily was given to hyperthyroidism patients, and high-dose intravenous methylprednisolone was given to ophthalmopathy patients. Thyroid tissue and blood T-cell repertoires from more than five Graves' hyperthyroidism patients were also compared in the study. Prospective prediction of ophthalmopathy was tested in an independent validation cohort of about 19 hyperthyroidism patients and 15 to 17 patients who later progressed to ophthalmopathy. TCR Vbeta CDR3 sequencing of around 130 peripheral blood samples (more than 40 ophthalmopathy, some 75 hyperthyroidism and approximately 17 progressor patients) is reported in the paper.

Based on the germline V gene, the CDR1 and CDR2 sequences are MNHNS and SASEGT. CDR3 length: 14 amino acids, cysteine to phenylalanine. The read is trimmed to its CDR3 DNA, 42 bases read in frame from base 1. Trimming at the junction amounts to 2 bases on V and 3 bases on J, and the germline ends lie 10 bases apart. Amplification of TCR beta CDR3 regions was carried out from RNA transcripts. The TCR CDR3 was subjected to a first round of RT-PCR using the HTBI primer set and the Qiagen OneStep RT-PCR kit. Libraries were constructed in a second round of multiplex PCR, after which size selection and purification were carried out. Sequencing of the libraries was done on an Illumina HiSeq2000 using paired-end 100 bp reads. In the authors' own workflow: SOAPnuke was used to process the raw data, removing reads that contained adapters or uncalled bases, had a mean Phred below 15, or lacked an exact match to the constant primer or identifier. COPE v1.2.5 was used to merge high-quality paired reads, and clonotypes were defined as unique nucleotide sequences. MiTCR v1.1 was used to align the clonotypes against IMGT TRBV, TRBD and TRBJ reference segments. Only V-J combinations with frequency above 0.0001, covering 99% to 99.2% of repertoires, were analysed. The TCS score was defined as the ratio of F50 (clonal expansion) to E x V (chaos), calculated using BLOSUM62-based TCRdist between CDR3 peptides within each V-J. Welch's t-statistics and random forest reduced 450 to 600 V-J features to under 15, which were used in a naive Bayes classifier (R e1071). TCRdb passed the public sequencing reads through fastp at Q25 and MiXCR, retaining productive beta sequences. Identical CDR3 proteins give one entry, which carries the most common genes and DNA. V and J calls and clone size were set by TCRdb, not the authors. The sample has hundreds of thousands of distinct CDR3 sequences on record, roughly 46% of them singletons. Clones ranked in the top ten supply 8.2% of the sample.

Points the paper makes about the study in general: During validation, the model predicted progression to ophthalmopathy a median of about 5.9 months ahead of onset, with around 70% sensitivity and 72.22% specificity. No statistical method was used to fix the sample size in advance, and group allocation was not hidden from the investigators. In cross-validation, a model built on a 13 V-J signature told ophthalmopathy apart from stable hyperthyroidism with under 90% sensitivity and 81% to 82% specificity, and in testing the same model reached 80%/75%. Most expanded thyroid clonotypes (frequency above 0.001) were also found in blood, which suggests that blood repertoires may mirror thyroid immune responses.

With regard to this clonotype: Its antigen is unknown. A clone one base away is much larger, so this may be a read error.

Stable Graves' hyperthyroidism was defined as no progression to ophthalmopathy during 18 months of follow-up. Hyperthyroidism patients were aged 18 to 65 years and newly diagnosed, with disease duration of less than 2 months. Patients with uncontrolled infections, other autoimmune diseases, pregnancy or lactation were excluded. Clinical symptoms, serum thyroxine and TRAb, thyroid ultrasound, and orbital computed tomography formed the basis for the diagnoses. Trizol reagent was used to extract total RNA, and RNA quality was then checked on an Agilent 2100 Bioanalyzer. Input material: peripheral blood or thyroid tissue (not recorded which). This receptor was identified in a woman under 30 with Graves' hyperthyroidism. Donor details come from another sample of the same person, matched by shared clones. The chain links TRBV6-1 with TRBJ1-1, with TRBD1 as a weak D call on 6 bases. The base sequence is TGTGCCAGCAGTGAAAGGCAGGGGTACACTGAAGCTTTCTTT. The encoded protein is CASSERQGYTEAFF.